A selection of T cell receptor beta chains follows, all from one sample in a study of control samples from healthy donors and cancer patients. The data were produced by immunoSEQ multiplex PCR, yet TCRdb's version contains in-frame clones alone and is incomplete. The data contain 100,000 to 150,000 clones, approximately 93% of them singletons. The sequencing input was blood. Receptor source: a young woman in good health. The CDR3 runs from the conserved cysteine through the conserved F or W. A D gene is named only where the DNA matches it firmly. Expanded clones get a size class; other rows say once, few or many, or leave the size out.

v_call	d_call	j_call	clone_size	cdr3_aa	cdr3_nt
TRBV15	.	TRBJ1-2	.	CATSRGGGKGGYTF	TGTGCCACCAGCAGAGGAGGAGGGAAAGGGGGCTACACCTTC
TRBV7-8	.	TRBJ2-7	.	CASSLIGRTEQYF	TGTGCCAGCAGCTTAATCGGCAGAACCGAGCAGTACTTC
TRBV6-5	TRBD1	TRBJ1-2	.	CASSYRQGNYGYTF	TGTGCCAGCAGTTACAGACAGGGTAACTATGGCTACACCTTC
TRBV27	.	TRBJ1-4	few	CASSLYPGIEKLFF	TGTGCCAGCAGTTTATATCCAGGAATCGAAAAACTGTTTTTT
TRBV18	.	TRBJ1-4	.	CASSRRQVATNEKLFF	TGTGCCAGCTCACGGAGACAGGTTGCAACTAATGAAAAACTGTTTTTT
TRBV30	TRBD1	TRBJ1-6	.	CAWSVSGPGGSPLHF	TGTGCCTGGAGTGTCTCGGGCCCAGGGGGGAGTCCCCTCCACTTT
TRBV4-3	TRBD2	TRBJ2-5	.	CASSQDHAPSTRGGGGETQYF	TGCGCCAGCAGCCAAGATCATGCGCCCTCCACCCGGGGGGGCGGTGGGGAGACCCAGTACTTC
TRBV7-2	.	TRBJ2-1	.	CASSPPSNEQFF	TGTGCCAGCAGCCCCCCGTCGAATGAGCAGTTCTTC
TRBV30	.	TRBJ2-7	once	CAWSQPAPSYEQYF	TGTGCCTGGAGCCAGCCGGCCCCGTCCTACGAGCAGTACTTC
TRBV5-6	TRBD1	TRBJ2-7	.	CASSFRDRAAHEQYF	TGTGCCAGCAGCTTCCGGGACAGGGCGGCCCACGAGCAGTACTTC
TRBV28	TRBD1	TRBJ1-2	.	CASTQDRVSNYGYTF	TGTGCCAGCACCCAGGACAGGGTTTCTAACTATGGCTACACCTTC
TRBV5-5	.	TRBJ1-2	few	CASSPGQYGYTF	TGTGCCAGCAGCCCAGGGCAGTATGGCTACACCTTC
TRBV28	.	TRBJ1-3	.	CASSQGSYSGNTIYF	TGTGCCAGCAGCCAGGGGAGCTATTCTGGAAACACCATATATTTT
TRBV6-1	TRBD2	TRBJ2-5	.	CASSEAWSSGGQETQYF	TGTGCCAGCAGTGAAGCCTGGTCTAGCGGGGGCCAAGAGACCCAGTACTTC
TRBV15	.	TRBJ1-1	.	CATSVDIIVTEAFF	TGTGCCACCAGCGTGGACATTATTGTCACTGAAGCTTTCTTT
TRBV3-1/TRBV3-2	.	TRBJ2-2	.	CASSQRTPTTTGELFF	TGTGCCAGCAGCCAAAGGACTCCCACGACCACCGGGGAGCTGTTTTTT
TRBV28	TRBD1	TRBJ2-5	.	CASRSDRGAIETQYF	TGTGCCAGCAGGTCGGACAGGGGCGCTATAGAGACCCAGTACTTC
TRBV5-1	TRBD2	TRBJ2-1	.	CASSLGGGRNNEQFF	TGCGCCAGCAGCTTGGGCGGGGGGCGAAACAATGAGCAGTTCTTC
TRBV7-2	.	TRBJ2-7	.	CASSRSKPWEQYF	TGTGCCAGCAGCCGGTCGAAACCGTGGGAGCAGTACTTC
TRBV28	.	TRBJ2-3	.	CASIYRNTDTQYF	TGTGCCAGCATCTACAGAAACACAGATACGCAGTATTTT
TRBV28	TRBD2	TRBJ2-4	.	CASSFVLRGNIQYF	TGTGCCAGCAGTTTTGTTCTGCGGGGGAACATTCAGTACTTC
TRBV6-2/TRBV6-3	.	TRBJ1-1	.	CASSYYPGRVSTEAFF	TGTGCCAGCAGTTACTACCCGGGGAGGGTGAGCACTGAAGCTTTCTTT
TRBV6-5	TRBD1	TRBJ2-5	.	CASSRTGEESETQYF	TGTGCCAGCAGTCGGACAGGGGAAGAATCAGAGACCCAGTACTTC
TRBV7-2	.	TRBJ1-1	.	CASSLDSVRAEAFF	TGTGCCAGCAGCTTAGATTCGGTCCGGGCTGAAGCTTTCTTT
TRBV7-9	TRBD1	TRBJ1-1	.	CASSLYRGWWHTEAFF	TGTGCCAGCAGCCTTTACAGGGGTTGGTGGCACACTGAAGCTTTCTTT
TRBV7-9	TRBD1	TRBJ2-3	.	CASSSPGGRGTDTQYF	TGTGCCAGCAGCTCACCAGGGGGCAGAGGAACAGATACGCAGTATTTT
TRBV28	TRBD1	TRBJ2-7	.	CASSPPFDGTGVLYEQYF	TGTGCCAGCAGTCCACCATTTGACGGGACAGGGGTATTGTACGAGCAGTACTTC
TRBV27	TRBD1	TRBJ2-7	.	CASRDRGGYEQYF	TGTGCCAGCAGGGACAGGGGTGGCTACGAGCAGTACTTC
TRBV2	TRBD2	TRBJ2-4	.	CASERLAGVENIQYF	TGTGCCAGCGAGCGACTAGCGGGAGTAGAAAACATTCAGTACTTC
TRBV12-5	.	TRBJ2-1	.	CASGPPESTRNEQFF	TGTGCTAGTGGCCCGCCTGAATCAACAAGGAATGAGCAGTTCTTC
TRBV27	.	TRBJ2-1	.	CASSLVGANEQFF	TGTGCCAGCAGTTTGGTAGGAGCTAATGAGCAGTTCTTC
TRBV5-4	.	TRBJ2-1	.	CASSLYTGGTYNEQFF	TGTGCCAGCAGCCTGTACACAGGCGGGACGTACAATGAGCAGTTCTTC
TRBV7-9	.	TRBJ1-2	.	CASSWGNTQGYGYTF	TGTGCCAGCAGCTGGGGGAATACTCAGGGCTATGGCTACACCTTC
TRBV2	.	TRBJ1-2	.	CASSLDRSGGYTF	TGTGCCAGCAGTCTGGACCGGTCAGGTGGCTACACCTTC
TRBV5-4	.	TRBJ1-1	.	CASSSVGQLNTEAFF	TGTGCCAGCAGCTCAGTCGGCCAGTTGAACACTGAAGCTTTCTTT
TRBV9	TRBD2	TRBJ2-1	.	CASSVDGGSSYNEQFF	TGTGCCAGCAGCGTAGACGGGGGGAGCTCCTACAATGAGCAGTTCTTC
TRBV5-5	.	TRBJ2-1	once	CASSLTPPNSYNEQFF	TGTGCCAGCAGCTTGACCCCACCAAACTCCTACAATGAGCAGTTCTTC
TRBV10-1	.	TRBJ1-2	.	CASSAGTGPYGYTF	TGCGCCAGCAGTGCCGGGACCGGGCCATATGGCTACACCTTC
TRBV25-1	.	TRBJ2-1	.	CASSEWADYNEQFF	TGTGCCAGCAGTGAATGGGCAGATTACAATGAGCAGTTCTTC
TRBV7-6	TRBD1	TRBJ2-5	.	CASSPTGEGETQYF	TGTGCCAGCAGCCCGACAGGGGAAGGGGAGACCCAGTACTTC
TRBV18	TRBD1	TRBJ1-2	.	CASSPPGQEAAPYGYTF	TGTGCCAGCTCACCCCCGGGACAGGAGGCGGCCCCCTATGGCTACACCTTC
TRBV12-3/TRBV12-4	.	TRBJ2-3	once	CASSPGTDTQYF	TGTGCCAGCAGCCCAGGGACAGATACGCAGTATTTT
TRBV5-5	.	TRBJ1-2	.	CASSYGRRAGYGYTF	TGTGCCAGCAGCTATGGACGGAGAGCTGGGTATGGCTACACCTTC
TRBV9	TRBD1	TRBJ2-4	.	CASSVGGTGSNIQYF	TGTGCCAGCAGCGTAGGGGGGACAGGGTCGAACATTCAGTACTTC
TRBV19	.	TRBJ2-6	.	CASSINGGSGANVLTF	TGTGCCAGTAGTATAAACGGGGGATCTGGGGCCAACGTCCTGACTTTC
TRBV21-1	.	TRBJ1-1	.	CASSKVGGNNTEAFF	TGTGCCAGCAGCAAAGTAGGGGGCAACAACACTGAAGCTTTCTTT
TRBV4-3	.	TRBJ1-1	.	CASSQDKVLKEAFF	TGCGCCAGCAGCCAAGACAAGGTATTAAAAGAAGCTTTCTTT
TRBV29-1	TRBD1	TRBJ2-1	.	CSVTTGGHEQFF	TGCAGCGTTACGACAGGGGGCCATGAGCAGTTCTTC
TRBV2	TRBD1	TRBJ2-7	.	CASSTGQGTYEQYF	TGTGCCAGCAGTACGGGACAGGGAACCTACGAGCAGTACTTC
TRBV19	.	TRBJ2-3	.	CASSIGVAALDTQYF	TGTGCCAGTAGTATAGGTGTAGCCGCTCTGGATACGCAGTATTTT